This T cell receptor (beta chain) was retrieved from a study of blood T cells in healthy people across ages. This clonotype came up a few times. This CDR3 spans 13 amino acids. Germline CDR1 SEHNR, CDR2 FQNEAQ (reference sequence). V was shortened by 5 bases and J by 6 bases, with 8 bases between the two germline ends. The use of a sample-barcoded 5' primer and a J-beta primer mix characterized a second PCR of roughly 6 to 11 cycles. TCRdb passed the 5' RACE reads through MiXCR, listing each CDR3 protein once. The sample lists some 700,000 distinct CDR3 sequences; around 40% were seen once. This TCR was recovered from a woman between 55 and 75 years old in good health. Material: blood. The chain links TRBV7-9 to TRBJ1-6; tentatively, D is TRBD1 (5 bases). The CDR3 coding sequence is TGTGCCAGCAGCGGGGCATTTAATTCACCCCTCCACTTT. Translation: CASSGAFNSPLHF.